This TCR beta chain was profiled in a study of blood T cell repertoires in COVID-19. Produced via immunoSEQ multiplex PCR; TCRdb's table is partial and in-frame only. This repertoire shows 360,000 or so clones, around 90% found once; its top ten account for 6.5%. The ends were cut back, 4 bases at V and 5 bases at J, with 17 bases in the middle. Germline values: CDR1 LNHDA, CDR2 SQIVND (reference sequence). CDR3 size: 15 residues. This TCR was recovered from a man between 18 and 29 years old with active or convalescent COVID-19. Sequencing was performed on peripheral blood. V is TRBV19 and J is TRBJ1-1; a possible D gene is TRBD1 (6 bases). This chain's CDR3 is CASSTRDTRRTEAFF. The CDR3 DNA reads as TGTGCCAGTAGTACTCGGGACACTCGGAGGACTGAAGCTTTCTTT.